Presented here are 27 T cell receptor beta chains from one specimen sequenced in a study of technical replicates of blood from several donors. This table comes from immunoSEQ multiplex PCR, and its TCRdb copy is limited to in-frame clones, with some not included. The sample contains 75,000 to 95,000 clones, around 94% of which appear only once. The sample was T cells isolated from PBMCs. Receptors originate from a human donor in good health.

J is TRBJ2-1 and V is TRBV19, with D possibly matching TRBD2 (6 bases). This CDR3 contains 15 residues. V was pared by 4 bases and J by 3 bases, with 13 bases between. CDR1 is LNHDA and CDR2 is SQIVND in the germline V gene (reference sequence). CDR3 amino acids: CASSTYSSDYNEQFF. The CDR3 DNA reads as TGTGCCAGTAGTACCTACTCTAGCGACTACAATGAGCAGTTCTTC.

This CDR3 is CASSLRTMDSGREQYF. CDR3 sequence (DNA): TGTGCCAGCAGCTTACGTACCATGGACAGTGGCCGCGAGCAGTACTTC. The chain has TRBV7-9 and TRBJ2-7; a weak D match, TRBD1 (6 bases). V lost 2 bases, J lost 6 bases, and 20 bases lay in between. Per the germline V gene, CDR1 is SEHNR and CDR2 is FQNEAQ (reference sequence). The CDR3 is 16 residues long. Complete variable domain (other parts from reference TRBV7-9 and TRBJ2-7): DTGVSQNPRHKITKRGQNVTFRCDPISEHNRLYWYRQTLGQGPEFLTYFQNEAQLEKSRLLSDRFSAERPKGSFSTLEIQRTEQGDSAMYLCASSLRTMDSGREQYFGPGTRLTVT.

This clone was counted once. The rearrangement links TRBV7-8 to TRBJ2-7, with TRBD2 matching over 7 bases. The V gene end was trimmed by 2 bases and the J gene end by 4 bases; junction bases not matched to a gene: 14. The CDR3 totals 17 residues. Germline CDR1 SGHVS, CDR2 FQNEAQ. The CDR3 bases are TGTGCCAGCAGCTTAAGGCCGAGGACTAGTCAGGGTTACGAGCAGTACTTC. Translating gives CASSLRPRTSQGYEQYF.

The chain recombines TRBV28 with TRBJ1-4; no reliable D call. V shed 0 bases and J shed 2 bases, with 7 bases lying between them. Germline values: CDR1 MDHEN, CDR2 SYDVKM. The CDR3 totals 15 residues. The CDR3 is CASSLWRGTNEKLFF. In DNA form, the CDR3 reads TGTGCCAGCAGTTTATGGCGAGGGACTAATGAAAAACTGTTTTTT.

CDR3 bases: TGTGCCAGCAGCTCCAGGGACAGGGAACAAGAGACCCAGTACTTC. Translation gives CASSSRDREQETQYF. V gene TRBV7-3 combines with J gene TRBJ2-5, with 9 bases lining up with TRBD1. Trimming cost V 4 bases and J 2 bases; bases outside gene matches: 5. Germline V lookup: CDR1 SGHTA, CDR2 FQGTGA. The CDR3 sequence is 15 residues long. The variable domain in full, with the rest retrieved from reference TRBV7-3 and TRBJ2-5, is GAGVSQTPSNKVTEKGKYVELRCDPISGHTALYWYRQSLGQGPEFLIYFQGTGAADDSGLPNDRFFAVRPEGSVSTLKIQRTERGDSAVYLCASSSRDREQETQYFGPGTRLLVL.

The chain couples TRBV7-6 to TRBJ1-4, with TRBD1 matching over 8 bases. Germline lookup yields CDR1 SGHVS and CDR2 FNYEAQ. The CDR3 runs 16 residues. V was pared by 3 bases and J by 4 bases, with 7 bases of the junction left unmatched. CDR3 protein: CASSLTGEGVNEKLFF. CDR3 DNA sequence: TGTGCCAGCAGCTTGACAGGGGAGGGGGTTAATGAAAAACTGTTTTTT.

The V and J genes are TRBV9 and TRBJ2-3; TRBD1 matches at 7 bases. Trimming removed 3 bases from V and 10 bases from J; junction bases left unmatched: 5. CDR1 SGDLS and CDR2 YYNGEE come from the germline V gene. The CDR3 contains 12 residues. DNA for the CDR3: TGTGCCAGCAGCGCAACAGGGGCCCCGCAGTATTTT. Translating gives CASSATGAPQYF. The full variable domain, rest sourced from reference TRBV9 and TRBJ2-3, is DSGVTQTPKHLITATGQRVTLRCSPRSGDLSVYWYQQSLDQGLQFLIQYYNGEERAKGNILERFSAQQFPDLHSELNLSSLELGDSALYFCASSATGAPQYFGPGTRLTVL.

The chain couples TRBV29-1 to TRBJ2-1; D is uncertain. The CDR3 runs 14 residues. Trimming left V 3 bases short and J 7 bases short, with 16 bases between. CDR1 is SQVTM, CDR2 ANQGSEA, per germline. DNA for the CDR3: TGCAGCGTTGATGCTTCAAGCCCTTATAATGAGCAGTTCTTC. Its translation is CSVDASSPYNEQFF.

This sequence joins TRBV5-6 and TRBJ1-1, with D hard to call. The CDR3 has 11 amino acids. Per the germline V gene, CDR1 is SGHDT and CDR2 is YYEEEE. The V gene lost 0 bases and the J gene lost 6 bases, with 3 bases spanning the gap. The CDR3 DNA follows: TGTGCCAGCAGCTTGGCCTCTGAAGCTTTCTTT. It translates to CASSLASEAFF.

V and J are TRBV29-1 and TRBJ1-4; D possibly corresponds to TRBD1 (5 bases). V was clipped by 7 bases and J by 6 bases, with 15 bases between them. There are 13 residues in the CDR3. The germline gives CDR1 SQVTM, CDR2 ANQGSEA. CDR3 amino acids: CSATGGTDEKLFF. The CDR3 nucleotides read TGCAGCGCGACGGGAGGGACGGATGAAAAACTGTTTTTT.

The chain joins TRBV5-6 to TRBJ2-7, with D maybe TRBD1 (5 bases). The V gene lost 4 bases and the J gene lost 7 bases, with 9 bases spanning the gap. Germline CDR1 and CDR2: SGHDT and YYEEEE. This CDR3 is 11 amino acids long. CDR3 residues: CASSGAWEQYF. The CDR3 region has the DNA TGTGCCAGCAGCGGGGCGTGGGAGCAGTACTTC. Full variable domain (rest looked up from reference TRBV5-6 and TRBJ2-7): DAGVTQSPTHLIKTRGQQVTLRCSPKSGHDTVSWYQQALGQGPQFIFQYYEEEERQRGNFPDRFSGHQFPNYSSELNVNALLLGDSALYLCASSGAWEQYFGPGTRLTVT.

The rearrangement joins TRBV28 to TRBJ1-2, with TRBD1 matching over 11 bases. The CDR3 totals 16 residues. V trimming: 6 bases; J trimming: 2 bases; junction bases outside the gene matches: 8. CDR1 MDHEN and CDR2 SYDVKM come from the germline V gene. CDR3 coding DNA: TGTGCCAGCAGGATGGACAGGGGGCTTACCAACTATGGCTACACCTTC. As protein: CASRMDRGLTNYGYTF.

The V and J genes are TRBV9 and TRBJ2-4; D may be TRBD1 (6 bases). This CDR3 spans 15 amino acids. Germline CDR1 is SGDLS and CDR2 is YYNGEE. The V and J ends lost 0 bases and 8 bases respectively, with 15 bases between them. CDR3 DNA sequence: TGTGCCAGCAGCGTAGCCCCTAATTCAGGGGACATTCAGTACTTC. It is translated as CASSVAPNSGDIQYF.

DNA for the CDR3: TGTGCCAGCAGTTTATGGGGGGGTAAGAAGAATGAGCAGTTCTTC. As protein: CASSLWGGKKNEQFF. The rearrangement uses TRBV28 and TRBJ2-1; D is possibly TRBD2 (6 bases). The length of the CDR3 is 15 residues. The ends were cut back, 0 bases at V and 7 bases at J, with 13 bases in the middle. Looked up from germline, CDR1 is MDHEN and CDR2 is SYDVKM.

The CDR3 coding sequence is TGTGCCAGCAGCTTGGCCTTGGGGGAGGGTCCCTACGAGCAGTACTTC. This gives the protein CASSLALGEGPYEQYF. The V call is TRBV5-6, the J call TRBJ2-7; 7 nucleotides agree with TRBD2. CDR3 length: 16 amino acids. Germline-derived CDR1 and CDR2 are SGHDT and YYEEEE. J was trimmed by 2 bases and V by 0 bases; bases with no gene match: 8. The complete variable domain, with remaining parts taken from reference TRBV5-6 and TRBJ2-7, reads DAGVTQSPTHLIKTRGQQVTLRCSPKSGHDTVSWYQQALGQGPQFIFQYYEEEERQRGNFPDRFSGHQFPNYSSELNVNALLLGDSALYLCASSLALGEGPYEQYFGPGTRLTVT.

The chain couples TRBV6-1 to TRBJ2-7; 9 bases agree with TRBD2. Germline trimming cut 3 bases from V and 6 bases from J; bases unmatched to any gene: 12. The CDR3 length is 16 residues. The germline V gene encodes CDR1 MNHNS and CDR2 SASEGT. The CDR3 protein is CASSDNPGLATAEQYF. For the CDR3, the DNA is TGTGCCAGCAGTGACAATCCGGGACTAGCCACCGCCGAGCAGTACTTC.

This clone was seen just once. The chain has TRBV7-2 and TRBJ2-7; D is ambiguous. The V gene's germline CDR1 is SGHTA and CDR2 FQGNSA. CDR3 length: 12 residues. The germline V and J ends were trimmed by 3 bases and 4 bases, with 7 bases remaining between them. CDR3 DNA: TGTGCCAGCAGCTTTTCCGTATACGAGCAGTACTTC. It is translated as CASSFSVYEQYF.

V gene TRBV7-3 combines with J gene TRBJ1-1; no reliable D call. The CDR3 loop spans 14 amino acids. Germline V gene data show CDR1 as SGHTA and CDR2 as FQGTGA. V was clipped by 4 bases and J by 3 bases, with 12 bases between them. The chain's CDR3 is CASSYRGEYTEAFF. CDR3 bases: TGTGCCAGCAGCTACCGGGGAGAGTACACTGAAGCTTTCTTT.

This chain joins TRBV5-1 and TRBJ1-3; TRBD1 matches 7 bases. V gave up 3 bases and J gave up 3 bases; unmatched junction bases: 15. Per germline, CDR1 SGHRS and CDR2 YFSETQ. The CDR3 runs 18 residues. The DNA of the CDR3 is TGCGCCAGCAGCTCTATCTCCGGGACAGCAGGCTTTGGAAACACCATATATTTT. It specifies CASSSISGTAGFGNTIYF.

Written as DNA, the CDR3 is TGTGCCAGCAGCCCCCGTTACGCTAGCGGCGCCTACAATGAGCAGTTCTTC. It is translated as CASSPRYASGAYNEQFF. The chain uses TRBV9 and TRBJ2-1; 7 bases align to TRBD2. The length of the CDR3 is 17 residues. Unmatched junction bases numbered 12, after V lost 4 bases and J lost 2 bases. The germline CDR1 and CDR2 sequences are SGDLS and YYNGEE. Complete variable domain (other parts from reference TRBV9 and TRBJ2-1): DSGVTQTPKHLITATGQRVTLRCSPRSGDLSVYWYQQSLDQGLQFLIQYYNGEERAKGNILERFSAQQFPDLHSELNLSSLELGDSALYFCASSPRYASGAYNEQFFGPGTRLTVL.

As to this clone: Mismatch with germline at one junction end may stem from a read error. The rearrangement links TRBV28 to TRBJ2-7; 7 positions agree with TRBD1. CDR1 MDHEN and CDR2 SYDVKM come from the germline V gene. The CDR3 is 13 residues long. The CDR3: CASSLVVGDRVNF. The CDR3 bases are TGTGCCAGCAGTTTAGTCGTGGGGGACAGAGTGAACTTC. Looking up the rest from reference TRBV28 and TRBJ2-7 gives the full variable domain: DVKVTQSSRYLVKRTGEKVFLECVQDMDHENMFWYRQDPGLGLRLIYFSYDVKMKEKGDIPEGYSVSREKKERFSLILESASTNQTSMYLCASSLVVGDRVNFGPGTRLTVT.

This rearrangement joins TRBV5-4 to TRBJ1-1; D gene uncertain. There are 13 residues in the CDR3. Trimming removed 4 bases from V and 4 bases from J, with 11 bases in between. Per the germline V gene, CDR1 is SGHNT and CDR2 is YYREEE (reference sequence). The CDR3 reads CASSVFGVTEAFF. The CDR3 bases are TGTGCCAGCAGCGTGTTCGGGGTCACTGAAGCTTTCTTT.

V is TRBV7-6 and J is TRBJ2-1, with 13 bases identical to TRBD2. This CDR3 is built from 16 residues. V lost 5 bases to trimming and J lost 9 bases; unmatched junction nucleotides: 10. Germline CDR1 reads SGHVS; CDR2 reads FNYEAQ. The CDR3 protein is CASSAGTSGKRIEQFF. In nucleotides, the CDR3 is TGTGCCAGCAGCGCCGGGACTAGCGGGAAACGCATTGAGCAGTTCTTC.

The V and J genes are TRBV9 and TRBJ1-1; 7 bases are shared with TRBD1. J lost 4 bases, V lost 4 bases, and 4 bases had no gene match. From germline, CDR1 is SGDLS and CDR2 YYNGEE. The CDR3 spans 13 residues. The CDR3 is CASSPTGATEAFF. CDR3 sequence (DNA): TGTGCCAGCAGCCCAACAGGGGCCACTGAAGCTTTCTTT.

The chain employs TRBV19 and TRBJ1-1, with 9 bases matching TRBD1. The germline gives CDR1 LNHDA, CDR2 SQIVND (reference sequence). The CDR3 consists of 16 residues. The J segment lost 2 bases and the V segment lost 4 bases, leaving 8 bases of the junction unmatched. The CDR3 region has the DNA TGTGCCAGTAGTACAACAGGGGGCGGTTTCAACACTGAAGCTTTCTTT. Protein sequence: CASSTTGGGFNTEAFF.

The chain links TRBV15 to TRBJ1-4; D is perhaps TRBD1 (5 bases). The V and J ends lost 5 bases and 8 bases respectively, with 15 bases between them. CDR3 size: 14 residues. CDR1 LNHNV and CDR2 YYDKDF come from the germline V gene (reference sequence). The CDR3 sequence is CATSGGREEEKLFF. In nucleotides, the CDR3 is TGTGCCACCAGCGGCGGCAGGGAGGAGGAAAAACTGTTTTTT.

The genes are TRBV18 and TRBJ2-7, with D tentatively TRBD1 (5 bases). Germline V gene data show CDR1 as KGHSH and CDR2 as LQKENI. Trimming removed 6 bases at V and 4 bases at J, with 7 bases between. This CDR3 contains 11 residues. The CDR3 DNA reads TGTGCCAGCTCCAGGGAATACGAGCAGTACTTC. It specifies CASSREYEQYF.